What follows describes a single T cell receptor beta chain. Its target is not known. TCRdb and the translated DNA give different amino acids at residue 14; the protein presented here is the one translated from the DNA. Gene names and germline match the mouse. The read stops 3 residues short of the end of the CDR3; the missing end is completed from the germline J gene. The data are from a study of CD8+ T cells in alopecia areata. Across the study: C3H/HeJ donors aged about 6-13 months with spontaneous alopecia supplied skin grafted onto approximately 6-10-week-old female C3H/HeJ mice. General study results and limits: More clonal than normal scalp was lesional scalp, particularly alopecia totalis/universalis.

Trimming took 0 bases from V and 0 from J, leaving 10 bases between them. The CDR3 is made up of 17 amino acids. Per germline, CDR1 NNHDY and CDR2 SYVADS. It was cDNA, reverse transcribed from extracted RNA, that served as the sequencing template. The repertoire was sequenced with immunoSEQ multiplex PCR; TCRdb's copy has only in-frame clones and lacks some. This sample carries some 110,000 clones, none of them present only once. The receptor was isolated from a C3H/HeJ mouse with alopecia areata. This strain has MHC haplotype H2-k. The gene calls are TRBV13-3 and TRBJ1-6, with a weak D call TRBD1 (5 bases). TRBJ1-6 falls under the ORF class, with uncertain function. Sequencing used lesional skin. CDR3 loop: CASSDAEDNSYNSPLYF. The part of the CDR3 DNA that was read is TGTGCCAGCAGTGATGCTGAGGACAATTCCTATAATTCGCCC.